These T cell receptor beta chains were read from a single sample in a study of immune evolution from preneoplasia to lung adenocarcinoma. Assay used: immunoSEQ multiplex PCR; TCRdb lists only in-frame clones, some missing. The table lists fewer than 50,000 clones, 70% to 85% of them singletons. Sequenced: FFPE invasive lung adenocarcinoma tissue. The receptor set was obtained from a person aged 55 to 75 with lung adenocarcinoma. Each CDR3 is given with its conserved first and last residue. Each record gives: clone size, D gene, V gene, J gene, CDR3 protein, CDR3 DNA. A D gene is named only where the DNA matches it firmly. Some rows have no size entry. The others give once, few or many, or a class for an expanded clone.

clone size: -; D gene: -; V gene: TRBV29-1; J gene: TRBJ1-5; CDR3 protein: CSVGDINNQPQHF; CDR3 DNA: TGCAGCGTTGGGGACATAAACAATCAGCCCCAGCATTTT
clone size: -; D gene: -; V gene: TRBV2; J gene: TRBJ2-5; CDR3 protein: CASGADSRQTQYF; CDR3 DNA: TGTGCCAGCGGGGCGGACTCCCGACAGACCCAGTACTTC
clone size: -; D gene: TRBD2; V gene: TRBV5-1; J gene: TRBJ2-1; CDR3 protein: CASSLLAGGGNEQFF; CDR3 DNA: TGCGCCAGCAGCTTACTAGCGGGAGGCGGCAATGAGCAGTTCTTC
clone size: -; D gene: -; V gene: TRBV7-2; J gene: TRBJ1-1; CDR3 protein: CASSSQVSDEAFF; CDR3 DNA: TGTGCCAGCAGCTCACAGGTCAGCGATGAAGCTTTCTTT
clone size: -; D gene: -; V gene: TRBV13; J gene: TRBJ2-3; CDR3 protein: CASSPPDGTDTQYF; CDR3 DNA: TGTGCCAGCAGCCCTCCCGACGGCACAGATACGCAGTATTTT
clone size: few; D gene: TRBD1; V gene: TRBV6-6; J gene: TRBJ2-7; CDR3 protein: CASSYSPGQINF; CDR3 DNA: TGTGCCAGCAGTTACTCACCGGGACAGATCAACTTC
clone size: -; D gene: -; V gene: TRBV6-4; J gene: TRBJ1-1; CDR3 protein: CASSAQENTEAFF; CDR3 DNA: TGTGCCAGCAGTGCCCAGGAAAACACTGAAGCTTTCTTT
clone size: -; D gene: TRBD2; V gene: TRBV9; J gene: TRBJ2-3; CDR3 protein: CASSPTIPGWTSGRASTDTQYF; CDR3 DNA: TGTGCCAGCAGCCCTACCATCCCGGGGTGGACTAGCGGGAGGGCTAGCACAGATACGCAGTATTTT
clone size: -; D gene: -; V gene: TRBV2; J gene: TRBJ1-5; CDR3 protein: CASSLDSNQPQHF; CDR3 DNA: TGTGCCAGCAGTTTGGACAGCAATCAGCCCCAGCATTTT
clone size: -; D gene: -; V gene: TRBV28; J gene: TRBJ2-2; CDR3 protein: CASLEAGGELFF; CDR3 DNA: TGTGCCAGCCTAGAGGCTGGCGGGGAGCTGTTTTTT
clone size: -; D gene: -; V gene: TRBV6-4; J gene: TRBJ2-6; CDR3 protein: CASSDRVSSGANVLTF; CDR3 DNA: TGTGCCAGCAGTGACAGGGTCAGCTCTGGGGCCAACGTCCTGACTTTC
clone size: once; D gene: TRBD1; V gene: TRBV4-3; J gene: TRBJ2-1; CDR3 protein: CASSPNLNWDSYNEQFF; CDR3 DNA: TGCGCCAGCAGCCCTAACCTTAATTGGGACAGCTACAATGAGCAGTTCTTC
clone size: -; D gene: TRBD2; V gene: TRBV19; J gene: TRBJ2-3; CDR3 protein: CASTRGGGAGGGAQYF; CDR3 DNA: TGTGCCAGTACTCGAGGGGGAGGAGCGGGAGGGGGTGCGCAGTATTTT
clone size: few; D gene: -; V gene: TRBV5-4; J gene: TRBJ1-1; CDR3 protein: CASSPTLGAIYTEAFF; CDR3 DNA: TGTGCCAGCAGCCCCACGTTGGGGGCGATTTACACTGAAGCTTTCTTT
clone size: few; D gene: -; V gene: TRBV6-6; J gene: TRBJ1-2; CDR3 protein: CAGGDYPNYGYTF; CDR3 DNA: TGTGCCGGGGGCGACTATCCTAACTATGGCTACACCTTC
clone size: few; D gene: TRBD1; V gene: TRBV2; J gene: TRBJ1-5; CDR3 protein: CAGQGDSNQPQHF; CDR3 DNA: TGTGCCGGACAGGGGGATAGCAATCAGCCCCAGCATTTT
clone size: -; D gene: TRBD1; V gene: TRBV5-1; J gene: TRBJ2-5; CDR3 protein: CASSLIQGKETQYF; CDR3 DNA: TGCGCCAGCAGCTTGATACAGGGGAAAGAGACCCAGTACTTC
clone size: -; D gene: -; V gene: TRBV11-2; J gene: TRBJ2-5; CDR3 protein: CASSRTQETQYF; CDR3 DNA: TGTGCCAGCAGCCGGACTCAAGAGACCCAGTACTTC
clone size: -; D gene: -; V gene: TRBV4-1; J gene: TRBJ1-5; CDR3 protein: CASSQEGYSKNQPQHF; CDR3 DNA: TGCGCCAGCAGCCAAGAAGGGTACAGCAAAAATCAGCCCCAGCATTTT
clone size: -; D gene: TRBD1; V gene: TRBV28; J gene: TRBJ1-2; CDR3 protein: CASRSAGGNYGYTF; CDR3 DNA: TGTGCCAGCAGGTCCGCAGGGGGCAACTATGGCTACACCTTC
clone size: -; D gene: -; V gene: TRBV6-5; J gene: TRBJ2-1; CDR3 protein: CASSYSGQGGRNEQFF; CDR3 DNA: TGTGCCAGCAGTTACTCCGGGCAGGGGGGTCGAAATGAGCAGTTCTTC
clone size: -; D gene: -; V gene: TRBV11-2; J gene: TRBJ2-3; CDR3 protein: CASSLNSPTEQYF; CDR3 DNA: TGTGCCAGCAGCTTAAACAGCCCCACGGAGCAGTATTTT
clone size: -; D gene: -; V gene: TRBV19; J gene: TRBJ1-3; CDR3 protein: CASSFVWGGGNTIYF; CDR3 DNA: TGTGCCAGTAGTTTCGTCTGGGGAGGGGGAAACACCATATATTTT
clone size: -; D gene: -; V gene: TRBV28; J gene: TRBJ1-1; CDR3 protein: CASSTGPMNTEAFF; CDR3 DNA: TGTGCCAGCAGCACCGGGCCCATGAACACTGAAGCTTTCTTT
clone size: -; D gene: -; V gene: TRBV13; J gene: TRBJ1-3; CDR3 protein: CASSSQSSGNTIYF; CDR3 DNA: TGTGCCAGCAGCTCCCAAAGCTCTGGAAACACCATATATTTT
clone size: -; D gene: -; V gene: TRBV5-4; J gene: TRBJ2-3; CDR3 protein: CASSWATDTQYF; CDR3 DNA: TGTGCCAGCAGCTGGGCGACAGATACGCAGTATTTT
clone size: -; D gene: TRBD1; V gene: TRBV27; J gene: TRBJ1-1; CDR3 protein: CASSTRTGALQRAFF; CDR3 DNA: TGTGCCAGCAGTACCCGGACAGGGGCTCTACAGAGGGCTTTCTTT
clone size: -; D gene: TRBD1; V gene: TRBV5-6; J gene: TRBJ2-2; CDR3 protein: CASSARGRDRPGELFF; CDR3 DNA: TGTGCCAGCAGCGCCCGAGGGCGGGACAGGCCCGGGGAGCTGTTTTTT
clone size: -; D gene: TRBD2; V gene: TRBV6-1; J gene: TRBJ2-1; CDR3 protein: CASRTLAGVGEQFF; CDR3 DNA: TGTGCCAGCAGGACCCTAGCGGGAGTTGGTGAGCAGTTCTTC
clone size: -; D gene: -; V gene: TRBV10-2; J gene: TRBJ1-2; CDR3 protein: CASSESLGRRGYTF; CDR3 DNA: TGCGCCAGCAGTGAGTCGTTGGGTCGGCGCGGCTACACCTTC
clone size: few; D gene: -; V gene: TRBV28; J gene: TRBJ1-5; CDR3 protein: CASSHAQGPEGQPQHF; CDR3 DNA: TGTGCCAGCAGTCATGCCCAGGGCCCTGAGGGACAGCCCCAGCATTTT
clone size: -; D gene: TRBD2; V gene: TRBV5-1; J gene: TRBJ2-3; CDR3 protein: CASSPGLGTDTQYF; CDR3 DNA: TGCGCCAGCAGCCCGGGACTAGGCACAGATACGCAGTATTTT